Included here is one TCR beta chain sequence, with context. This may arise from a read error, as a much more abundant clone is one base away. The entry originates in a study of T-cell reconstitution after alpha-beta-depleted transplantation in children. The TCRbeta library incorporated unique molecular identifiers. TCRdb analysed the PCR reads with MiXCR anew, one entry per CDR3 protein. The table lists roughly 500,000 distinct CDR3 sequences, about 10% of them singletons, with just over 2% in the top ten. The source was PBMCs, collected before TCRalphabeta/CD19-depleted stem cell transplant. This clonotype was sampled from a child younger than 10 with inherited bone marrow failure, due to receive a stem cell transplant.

For the CDR3, the DNA is TGTGCCAGCAGCCCAGGATACGGGACAGGGGCAGTAAAACTGTTTTTT. This gives the protein CASSPGYGTGAVKLFF. This chain joins TRBV7-8 and TRBJ1-4, with TRBD1 matching 10 bases. This CDR3 is 16 amino acids long. V lost 5 bases and J lost 10; bases outside the gene matches: 13. CDR1 is SGHVS and CDR2 is FQNEAQ in the germline V gene.